This T cell receptor beta chain was sequenced during a study of blood T cell repertoires in COVID-19. For the study at large: Acute and convalescent COVID-19 samples came from the United States, Italy and Spain.

Source study methods: The authors estimated nucleated cell counts from reference gene primer amplification. Profiled with immunoSEQ multiplex PCR; TCRdb holds only in-frame clones, not every one. V and J calls and clone size are those listed in that table; D and trimming were worked out from the DNA. The profile shows approximately 46,000 clones, roughly 68% of them singletons. The ends were cut back, 2 bases at V and 4 bases at J, with 9 bases in the middle. CDR1 and CDR2 (germline): GTSNPN, SVGIG (reference sequence). This CDR3 has 12 amino acids. This clone showed up just once. The gene calls are TRBV30 and TRBJ2-7, with D possibly matching TRBD2 (5 bases). Material: peripheral blood. The clonotype originates from a man older than 75 with acute or convalescent COVID-19. The CDR3 loop reads CAWSQDWYEQYF. The CDR3 nucleotides read TGTGCCTGGAGTCAGGACTGGTACGAGCAGTACTTC.